This T cell receptor beta chain appears in the sequencing data of a study of Graves' ophthalmopathy and Graves' hyperthyroidism. About the study: Blood was drawn at initial diagnosis, before any treatment. Study findings and constraints: Appearing in blood as well were most expanded thyroid clonotypes above 0.001 frequency.

V lost 0 bases and J lost 5; bases outside the gene matches: 5. This CDR3 comprises 15 residues. The germline V gene encodes CDR1 LNHNV and CDR2 YYDKDF (reference sequence). For repertoire sequencing, the TCR beta CDR3 regions were amplified from RNA transcripts. HTBI primers primed a first-round RT-PCR, and a second-round multiplex PCR followed. TCRdb processed the multiplex PCR reads anew with MiXCR; each CDR3 protein has one entry. The data show just over 600,000 distinct CDR3 sequences, approximately 22% seen once. This clonotype was counted between two and nine times. Its matching antigen is unknown. Excluded were patients with other autoimmune diseases, uncontrolled infections, pregnancy or lactation. The authors diagnosed from clinical symptoms, serum thyroxine, TRAb, thyroid ultrasound and orbital computed tomography.

Sample: peripheral blood. The V call is TRBV15, the J call TRBJ2-7, with 9 positions matching TRBD2. The source is a woman aged 18-35 years with stable Graves' hyperthyroidism. Some clones in this sample may be carry-over from other donors' samples. CDR3 sequence reads: CATSRDPASGNEQYF. The DNA of the CDR3 is TGTGCCACCAGCAGAGACCCGGCTAGCGGGAACGAGCAGTACTTC.